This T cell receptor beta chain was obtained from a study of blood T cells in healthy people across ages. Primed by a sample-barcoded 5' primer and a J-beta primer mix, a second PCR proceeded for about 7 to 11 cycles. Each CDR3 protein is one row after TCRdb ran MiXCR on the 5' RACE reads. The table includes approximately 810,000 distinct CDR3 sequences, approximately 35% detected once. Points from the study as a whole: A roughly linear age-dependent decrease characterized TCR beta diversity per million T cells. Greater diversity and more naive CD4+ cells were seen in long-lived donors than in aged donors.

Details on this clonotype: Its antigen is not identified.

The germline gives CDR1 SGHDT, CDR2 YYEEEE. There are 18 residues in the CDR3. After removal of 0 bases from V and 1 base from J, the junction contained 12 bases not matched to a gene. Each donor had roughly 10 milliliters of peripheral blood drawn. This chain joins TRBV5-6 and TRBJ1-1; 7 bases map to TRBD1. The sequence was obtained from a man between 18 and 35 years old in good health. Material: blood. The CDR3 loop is CASSLGQGWRRGNTEAFF. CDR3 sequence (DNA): TGTGCCAGCAGCTTGGGACAGGGTTGGAGACGGGGGAACACTGAAGCTTTCTTT.